These 9 T cell receptor beta chains originate from one sample sequenced in a study of blood T cells in healthy people across ages. Primed by a sample-barcoded 5' primer and a J-beta primer mix, a second PCR proceeded for about 7 to 11 cycles. TCRdb ran MiXCR on the 5' RACE reads and lists one entry per CDR3 protein. The sample has hundreds of thousands of distinct CDR3 sequences; roughly 64% are singletons. Sample: blood. The receptors were sampled from a man aged 25 to 40 in good health.

The rearrangement joins TRBV5-1 to TRBJ2-3; either TRBD1 or TRBD2 may supply D (5 bases each). The CDR3 loop spans 15 amino acids. The germline CDR1 and CDR2 sequences are SGHRS and YFSETQ. V dropped 1 base and J dropped 3 bases, with 12 bases sitting between them. CDR3 in DNA: TGCGCCAGCAGCTTGCGGGGCATGAATACAGATACGCAGTATTTT. Translation: CASSLRGMNTDTQYF.

This clonotype appeared a few times. The rearrangement uses TRBV6-5 and TRBJ1-2; D is possibly TRBD1 (5 bases). CDR1 and CDR2 from the germline V gene are MNHEY and SVGAGI. The CDR3 is made up of 13 amino acids. V lost 5 bases to trimming and J lost 8 bases, with 15 bases between them. CDR3 region: CASSGTAWDGYTF. The CDR3 nucleotides are TGTGCCAGCAGTGGGACTGCCTGGGACGGCTACACCTTC.

The chain has TRBV7-8 and TRBJ2-1; 7 bases agree with TRBD2. J gave up 8 bases and V 6 bases, and 13 bases lay outside the gene matches. Germline V lookup: CDR1 SGHVS, CDR2 FQNEAQ. The CDR3 consists of 15 residues. Here the CDR3 DNA reads TGTGCCAGCAGGTCTAACAGCGGGGAGCGCTATGAGCAGTTCTTC. It specifies CASRSNSGERYEQFF.

CDR3 DNA: TGTGCCAGCAGTGAGTCTCCCGGGCGGGGGGGCTACAATGAGCAGTTCTTC. It translates to CASSESPGRGGYNEQFF. The chain links TRBV2 to TRBJ2-1; TRBD2 matches at 9 bases. This CDR3 contains 17 residues. V was pared by 3 bases and J by 3 bases, with 9 bases of the junction left unmatched. CDR1 and CDR2 (germline): SNHLY, FYNNEI.

This clonotype was seen only a few times. V usage is TRBV20-1 and J usage is TRBJ2-5; 14 nucleotides align to TRBD2. Looked up from germline, CDR1 is DFQATT and CDR2 is SNEGSKA (reference sequence). J gave up 7 bases and V 1 base, and 2 bases lay outside the gene matches. This CDR3 has 14 amino acids. The CDR3 nucleotides read TGCAGTGCTAGAGGACTAGCGGGGGGGCGGACCCAGTACTTC. Its protein is CSARGLAGGRTQYF.

In the case of this clonotype: One junction end does not reproduce the germline sequence, and a read error may be involved. J is TRBJ1-1 and V is TRBV20-1, with 7 bases fitting TRBD1. Per the germline V gene, CDR1 is DFQATT and CDR2 is SNEGSKA (reference sequence). CDR3 length: 13 residues. CDR3 bases: TGCAGTACTAGTACGGGACAGATCGCTGAAGCTTTCTTT. It specifies CSTSTGQIAEAFF.

The chain carries TRBV9 and TRBJ2-7, with a weak D call TRBD1 (6 bases). The CDR3 consists of 14 residues. Deletions cut 4 bases from V and 1 base from J, with 12 bases between. Germline V gives CDR1 SGDLS, CDR2 YYNGEE. CDR3 nucleotide sequence: TGTGCCAGCAGCCCCACACAGGGTTCCTACGAGCAGTACTTC. Translating it yields CASSPTQGSYEQYF.

This clonotype was seen more than once but under ten times. The rearrangement links TRBV6-6 to TRBJ2-7; a weak D match, TRBD2 (5 bases). Germline CDR1 and CDR2: MNHNY and SVGAGI (reference sequence). V shed 8 bases and J shed 11 bases, with 28 bases lying between them. This CDR3 contains 15 residues. CDR3 in DNA: TGTGCCAGCTGTACCCCCCTAAGAGACCCCGAGCGGAAGTACTTC. Translation: CASCTPLRDPERKYF.

The gene calls are TRBV6-5 and TRBJ2-3; the D is unclear. Germline loops: CDR1 MNHEY, CDR2 SVGAGI. Deletions cut 7 bases from V and 2 bases from J, with 16 bases between. This CDR3 is built from 15 residues. The CDR3 sequence is CASKPPIGFTDTQYF. CDR3 in DNA: TGTGCCAGCAAACCACCCATAGGGTTCACAGATACGCAGTATTTT.